This entry is about one TCR beta chain. Its antigen is still unknown. This sample stems from a study of shared clonotypes between healthy human individuals. Study details: Serving as donors were a couple of women and a few men, whose ages spanned 18 to 49. Study-wide results and caveats: Among donors, clonotype sharing was expected to be affected by sequencing depth. Among a few donors, 4.5% to 5.5% of naive CD4 clonotypes were found in common.

Division of CD4+ cells produced a CD45RA+ naive subset and a CD45RA-negative memory subset. Here immunoSEQ multiplex PCR was the method, and the copy in TCRdb shows in-frame clones only, minus some. The table has approximately 2.5 million clones, 93% seen once. The receptor was derived from a man aged 18 to 30 in good health. Some clones in this sample may be carry-over from other donors' samples. The sequencing sample was made of naive CD4+ T cells from PBMCs. Sample subset: CD45RA+ positively selected.

As DNA, the CDR3 is TGTGCCAGCTCACCACCGGGGAGGGGTGAGATTTATGATACGCAGTATTTT. Protein sequence: CASSPPGRGEIYDTQYF. This chain joins TRBV18 and TRBJ2-3, with 7 bases fitting TRBD2. Germline lookup yields CDR1 KGHSH and CDR2 LQKENI. Trimming took 0 bases from V and 6 from J; bases not matched to a gene: 12. The CDR3 spans 17 residues.